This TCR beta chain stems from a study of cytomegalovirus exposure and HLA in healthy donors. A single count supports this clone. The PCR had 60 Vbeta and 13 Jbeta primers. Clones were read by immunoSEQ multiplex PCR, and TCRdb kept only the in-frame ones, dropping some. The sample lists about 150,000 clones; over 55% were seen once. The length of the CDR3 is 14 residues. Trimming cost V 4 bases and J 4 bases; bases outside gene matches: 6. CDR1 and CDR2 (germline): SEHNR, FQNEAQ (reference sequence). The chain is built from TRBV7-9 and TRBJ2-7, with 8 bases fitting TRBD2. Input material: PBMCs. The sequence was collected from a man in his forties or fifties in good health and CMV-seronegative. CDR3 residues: CASSSGGGDYEQYF. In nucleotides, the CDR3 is TGTGCCAGCAGCTCCGGGGGGGGCGATTACGAGCAGTACTTC.